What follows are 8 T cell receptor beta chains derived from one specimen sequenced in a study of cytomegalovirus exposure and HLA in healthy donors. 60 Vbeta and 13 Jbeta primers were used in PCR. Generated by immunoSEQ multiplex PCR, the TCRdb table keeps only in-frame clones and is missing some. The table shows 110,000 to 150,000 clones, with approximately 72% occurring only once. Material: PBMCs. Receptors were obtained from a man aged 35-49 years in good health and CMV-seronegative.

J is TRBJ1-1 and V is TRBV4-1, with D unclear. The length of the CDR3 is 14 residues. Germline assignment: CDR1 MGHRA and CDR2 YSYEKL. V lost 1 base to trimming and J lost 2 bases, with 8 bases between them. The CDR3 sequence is CASSQGYRNTEAFF. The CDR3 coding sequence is TGCGCCAGCAGCCAAGGGTACAGAAACACTGAAGCTTTCTTT.

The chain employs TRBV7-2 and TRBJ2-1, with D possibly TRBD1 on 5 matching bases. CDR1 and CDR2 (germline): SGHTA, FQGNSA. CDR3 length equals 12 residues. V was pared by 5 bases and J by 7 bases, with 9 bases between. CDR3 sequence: CASSSSGNEQFF. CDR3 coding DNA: TGTGCCAGCAGCAGCTCAGGGAATGAGCAGTTCTTC. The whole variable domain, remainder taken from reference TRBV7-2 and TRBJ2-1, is GAGVSQSPSNKVTEKGKDVELRCDPISGHTALYWYRQSLGQGLEFLIYFQGNSAPDKSGLPSDRFSAERTGGSVSTLTIQRTQQEDSAVYLCASSSSGNEQFFGPGTRLTVL.

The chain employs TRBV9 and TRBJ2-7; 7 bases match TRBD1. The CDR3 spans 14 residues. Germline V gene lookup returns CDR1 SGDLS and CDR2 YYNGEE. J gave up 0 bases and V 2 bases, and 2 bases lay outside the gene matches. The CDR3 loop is CASSVTGNSYEQYF. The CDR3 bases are TGTGCCAGCAGCGTGACAGGGAACTCCTACGAGCAGTACTTC.

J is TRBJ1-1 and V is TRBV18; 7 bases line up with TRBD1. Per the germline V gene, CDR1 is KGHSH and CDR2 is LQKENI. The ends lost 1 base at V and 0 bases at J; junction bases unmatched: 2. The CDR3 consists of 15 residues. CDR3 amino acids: CASSPRGQLNTEAFF. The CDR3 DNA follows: TGTGCCAGCTCACCACGGGGACAGCTGAACACTGAAGCTTTCTTT.

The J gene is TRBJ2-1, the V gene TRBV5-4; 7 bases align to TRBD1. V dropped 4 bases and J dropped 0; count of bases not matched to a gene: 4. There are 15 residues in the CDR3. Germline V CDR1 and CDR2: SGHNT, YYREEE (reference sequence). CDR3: CASSPDRSSYNEQFF. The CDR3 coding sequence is TGTGCCAGCAGCCCGGACAGGAGCTCCTACAATGAGCAGTTCTTC.

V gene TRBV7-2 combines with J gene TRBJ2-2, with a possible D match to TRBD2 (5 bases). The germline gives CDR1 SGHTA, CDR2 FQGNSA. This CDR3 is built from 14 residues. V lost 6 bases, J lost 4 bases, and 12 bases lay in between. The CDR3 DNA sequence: TGTGCCAGCAGTCGGCCTCGGGGCACCGGGGAGCTGTTTTTT. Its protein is CASSRPRGTGELFF.

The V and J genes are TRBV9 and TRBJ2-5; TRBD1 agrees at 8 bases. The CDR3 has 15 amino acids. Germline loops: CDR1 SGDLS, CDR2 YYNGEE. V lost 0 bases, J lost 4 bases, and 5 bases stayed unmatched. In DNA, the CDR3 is TGTGCCAGCAGCGTAGAATCGGGGACAGGAGAGACCCAGTACTTC. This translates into CASSVESGTGETQYF.

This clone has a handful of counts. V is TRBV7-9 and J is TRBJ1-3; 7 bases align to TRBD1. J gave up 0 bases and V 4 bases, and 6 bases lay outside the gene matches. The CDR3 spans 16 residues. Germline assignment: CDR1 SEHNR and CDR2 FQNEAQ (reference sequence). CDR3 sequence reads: CASSSSGTVSGNTIYF. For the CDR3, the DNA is TGTGCCAGCAGCTCTTCCGGGACAGTCTCTGGAAACACCATATATTTT. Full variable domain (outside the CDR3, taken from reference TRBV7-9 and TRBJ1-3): DTGVSQNPRHKITKRGQNVTFRCDPISEHNRLYWYRQTLGQGPEFLTYFQNEAQLEKSRLLSDRFSAERPKGSFSTLEIQRTEQGDSAMYLCASSSSGTVSGNTIYFGEGSWLTVV.